This T cell receptor beta chain was captured in a study of T cell changes during pregnancy in multiple sclerosis (dated by TCRdb to about 2019). Regarding the complete study: The study looked at changes in the T cell repertoire across pregnancy in women with multiple sclerosis.

Looking up the germline V gene yields CDR1 MRHNA and CDR2 SNTAGT. Between the V and J ends, shortened by 3 bases and 4 bases respectively, the junction contains 21 bases. The CDR3 holds 17 amino acids from the cysteine to the phenylalanine. CDR3 DNA only is kept here, 51 bases in frame from base 1. The protocol used for the library was the immunoSEQ multiplex PCR assay. TCRdb limited this immuneACCESS table to in-frame rearrangements with V and J called. A share of clones is missing; checked studies link under half to unresolved V genes, and the rest is unexplained. Recorded for this sample are approximately 37,000 clones; about 88% of them occurred a single time. The ten largest clones capture around 4.1% of the sample. Comments on this clone: The antigen it recognizes is unknown. No much larger clone exists at a distance of one base, and base qualities are not known.

Source: CD8+ T cells from peripheral blood mononuclear cells, taken in the first trimester of pregnancy. The chain uses TRBV6-4 and TRBJ1-2, and possibly TRBD1, on 5 matching bases. This receptor was obtained from a female donor with multiple sclerosis, enrolled in a pregnancy study. The CDR3 protein: CASSETGNQGPSYGYTF. The nucleotides are TGTGCCAGCAGTGAAACAGGCAACCAAGGGCCTAGCTATGGCTACACCTTC.